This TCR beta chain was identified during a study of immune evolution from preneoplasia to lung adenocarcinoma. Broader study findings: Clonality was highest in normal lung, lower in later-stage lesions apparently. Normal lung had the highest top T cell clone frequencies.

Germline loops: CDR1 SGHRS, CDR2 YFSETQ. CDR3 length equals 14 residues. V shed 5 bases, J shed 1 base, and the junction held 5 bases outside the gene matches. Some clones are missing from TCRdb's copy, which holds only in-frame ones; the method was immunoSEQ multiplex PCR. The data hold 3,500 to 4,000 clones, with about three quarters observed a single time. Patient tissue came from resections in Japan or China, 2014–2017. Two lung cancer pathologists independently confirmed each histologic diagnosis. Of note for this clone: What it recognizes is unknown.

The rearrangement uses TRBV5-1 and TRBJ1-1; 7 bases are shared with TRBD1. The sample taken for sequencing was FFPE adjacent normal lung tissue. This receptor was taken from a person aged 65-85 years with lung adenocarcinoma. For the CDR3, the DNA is TGCGCCAGCAGAGTGGACAGGCCGAACACTGAAGCTTTCTTT. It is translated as CASRVDRPNTEAFF.